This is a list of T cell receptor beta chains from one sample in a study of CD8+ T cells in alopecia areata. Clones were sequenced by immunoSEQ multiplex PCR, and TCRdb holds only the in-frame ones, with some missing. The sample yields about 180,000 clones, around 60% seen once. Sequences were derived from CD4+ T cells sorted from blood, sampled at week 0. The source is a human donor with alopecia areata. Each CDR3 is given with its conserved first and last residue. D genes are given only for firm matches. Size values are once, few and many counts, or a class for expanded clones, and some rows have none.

CAWRGQGANNSPLHF,TGTGCCTGGAGAGGACAGGGGGCTAATAATTCACCCCTCCACTTT,TRBD1,TRBV30,few,TRBJ1-6
CSVALGSTNEKLFF,TGCAGCGTCGCATTGGGCTCAACTAATGAAAAACTGTTTTTT,.,TRBV29-1,.,TRBJ1-4
CASSQDTMTPQHF,TGCGCCAGCAGCCAAGATACCATGACGCCCCAGCATTTT,.,TRBV4-1,.,TRBJ1-5
CASSARRGVHYGYTF,TGTGCCAGCAGCGCCAGGAGGGGCGTTCACTATGGCTACACCTTC,.,TRBV7-6,.,TRBJ1-2
CSAGGLQETQYF,TGCAGCGCTGGGGGCCTCCAAGAGACCCAGTACTTC,.,TRBV29-1,.,TRBJ2-5
CASSKNTEAFF,TGCGCCAGCAGCAAAAACACTGAAGCTTTCTTT,.,TRBV5-1,.,TRBJ1-1
CASSLGGGLNQETQYF,TGTGCCAGCAGTCTAGGAGGCGGACTTAACCAAGAGACCCAGTACTTC,.,TRBV7-9,few,TRBJ2-5
CSVDSANYGYTF,TGCAGCGTTGACTCGGCAAACTATGGCTACACCTTC,.,TRBV29-1,.,TRBJ1-2
CASSATGSPLHF,TGTGCCAGCAGCGCGACGGGTTCACCCCTCCACTTT,.,TRBV9,.,TRBJ1-6
CASSLASNQPQHF,TGCGCCAGCAGCTTGGCCTCCAATCAGCCCCAGCATTTT,.,TRBV5-1,.,TRBJ1-5
CASSEDRGVEKLFF,TGTGCCAGCAGTGAAGACAGGGGGGTTGAAAAACTGTTTTTT,TRBD1,TRBV25-1,.,TRBJ1-4
CASSKDRNTEAFF,TGCGCCAGCAGCAAGGACAGAAACACTGAAGCTTTCTTT,.,TRBV5-1,.,TRBJ1-1
CATPVGKNIQYF,TGCGCCACCCCGGTTGGCAAAAACATTCAGTACTTC,.,TRBV23-1,.,TRBJ2-4
CAISERGVDEKLFF,TGTGCCATCAGTGAACGGGGGGTTGATGAAAAACTGTTTTTT,.,TRBV10-3,few,TRBJ1-4
CASSQDRGRETQYF,TGTGCCAGCAGCCAAGACAGGGGGCGAGAGACCCAGTACTTC,TRBD1,TRBV4-2,few,TRBJ2-5
CAWSERGRGSPLHF,TGTGCCTGGAGTGAGCGGGGAAGGGGATCACCCCTCCACTTT,.,TRBV30,.,TRBJ1-6
CASRLGSVSNQPQHF,TGTGCCAGCAGACTAGGGTCCGTGAGCAATCAGCCCCAGCATTTT,.,TRBV27,.,TRBJ1-5
CSVSTGQETQYF,TGCAGCGTTTCCACAGGGCAAGAGACCCAGTACTTC,.,TRBV29-1,.,TRBJ2-5
CSVGGVMNTEAFF,TGCAGCGTTGGTGGGGTTATGAACACTGAAGCTTTCTTT,.,TRBV29-1,.,TRBJ1-1
CASSLGGRNEKLFF,TGCGCCAGCAGCTTGGGGGGACGGAATGAAAAACTGTTTTTT,.,TRBV5-1,few,TRBJ1-4
CAWSVRAGQYF,TGTGCCTGGAGTGTACGGGCGGGGCAGTACTTC,.,TRBV30,.,TRBJ2-7
CASSTRGQPQHF,TGTGCCAGCAGCACCCGGGGTCAGCCCCAGCATTTT,.,TRBV7-2,.,TRBJ1-5
CAWISGGPTGELFF,TGTGCCTGGATTAGCGGGGGCCCTACCGGGGAGCTGTTTTTT,TRBD2,TRBV30,.,TRBJ2-2
CASSLQGTGANVLTF,TGCGCCAGCAGCTTGCAAGGTACTGGGGCCAACGTCCTGACTTTC,.,TRBV5-1,.,TRBJ2-6
CASRGDSFYEQYF,TGTGCCAGCAGGGGGGACAGCTTCTACGAGCAGTACTTC,TRBD1,TRBV2,.,TRBJ2-7
CASSLSGNEQFF,TGTGCCAGCAGTTTATCCGGCAATGAGCAGTTCTTC,.,TRBV27,once,TRBJ2-1
CATSRGFPGQGDSPLHF,TGTGCCACCAGCAGGGGTTTCCCGGGACAGGGGGATTCACCCCTCCACTTT,TRBD1,TRBV15,.,TRBJ1-6
CASSFDRVNTEAFF,TGCGCCAGCAGTTTTGACAGGGTGAACACTGAAGCTTTCTTT,TRBD1,TRBV5-1,once,TRBJ1-1
CASTSTVNTEAFF,TGTGCCAGCACCTCCACAGTTAACACTGAAGCTTTCTTT,.,TRBV18,.,TRBJ1-1
CASSLSRAYGYTF,TGTGCCAGCAGTTTATCGAGGGCCTATGGCTACACCTTC,.,TRBV27,few,TRBJ1-2
CASSAPGLARDIQYF,TGTGCCAGCAGCGCACCCGGGCTGGCCAGGGACATTCAGTACTTC,.,TRBV11-2,.,TRBJ2-4
CASSSDREEEKLFF,TGTGCCAGCAGCTCCGACAGGGAGGAAGAAAAACTGTTTTTT,TRBD1,TRBV7-9,once,TRBJ1-4